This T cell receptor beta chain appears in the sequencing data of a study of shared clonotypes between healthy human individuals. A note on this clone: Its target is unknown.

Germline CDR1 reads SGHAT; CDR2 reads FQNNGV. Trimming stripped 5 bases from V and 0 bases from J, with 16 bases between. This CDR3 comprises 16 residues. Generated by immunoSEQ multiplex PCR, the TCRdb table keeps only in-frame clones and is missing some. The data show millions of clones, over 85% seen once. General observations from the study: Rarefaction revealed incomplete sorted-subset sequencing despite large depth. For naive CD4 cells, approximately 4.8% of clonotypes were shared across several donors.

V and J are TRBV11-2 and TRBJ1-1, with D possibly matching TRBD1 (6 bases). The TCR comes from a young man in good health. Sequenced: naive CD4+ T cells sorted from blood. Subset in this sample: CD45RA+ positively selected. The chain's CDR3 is CASSKRGNRLNTEAFF. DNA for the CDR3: TGTGCCAGCAGCAAAAGGGGGAACAGACTGAACACTGAAGCTTTCTTT.